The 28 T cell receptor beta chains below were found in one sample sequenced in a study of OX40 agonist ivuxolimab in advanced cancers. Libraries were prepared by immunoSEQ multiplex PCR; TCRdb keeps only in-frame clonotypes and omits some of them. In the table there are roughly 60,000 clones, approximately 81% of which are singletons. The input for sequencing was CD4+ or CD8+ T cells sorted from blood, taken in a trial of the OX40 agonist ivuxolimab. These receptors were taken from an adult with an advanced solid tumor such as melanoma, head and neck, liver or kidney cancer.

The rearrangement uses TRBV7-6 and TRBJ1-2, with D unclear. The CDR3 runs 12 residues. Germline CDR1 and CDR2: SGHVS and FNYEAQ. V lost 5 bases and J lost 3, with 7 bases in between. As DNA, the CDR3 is TGTGCCAGCAGCCGACGGGACTATGGCTACACCTTC. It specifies CASSRRDYGYTF.

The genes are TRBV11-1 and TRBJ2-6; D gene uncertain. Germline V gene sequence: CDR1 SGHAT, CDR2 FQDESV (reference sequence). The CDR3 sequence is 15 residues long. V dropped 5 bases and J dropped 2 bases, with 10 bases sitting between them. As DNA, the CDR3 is TGTGCCAGCAGCCCCGGGCGGACTGGGGCCAACGTCCTGACTTTC. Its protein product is CASSPGRTGANVLTF. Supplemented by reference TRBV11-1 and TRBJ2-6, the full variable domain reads EAEVAQSPRYKITEKSQAVAFWCDPISGHATLYWYRQILGQGPELLVQFQDESVVDDSQLPKDRFSAERLKGVDSTLKIQPAELGDSAMYLCASSPGRTGANVLTFGAGSRLTVL.

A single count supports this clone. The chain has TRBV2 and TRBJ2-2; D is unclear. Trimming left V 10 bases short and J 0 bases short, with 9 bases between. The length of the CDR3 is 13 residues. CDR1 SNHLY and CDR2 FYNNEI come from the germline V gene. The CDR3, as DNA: TGTGCCATCAGAGAACCGAACACCGGGGAGCTGTTTTTT. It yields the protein CAIREPNTGELFF.

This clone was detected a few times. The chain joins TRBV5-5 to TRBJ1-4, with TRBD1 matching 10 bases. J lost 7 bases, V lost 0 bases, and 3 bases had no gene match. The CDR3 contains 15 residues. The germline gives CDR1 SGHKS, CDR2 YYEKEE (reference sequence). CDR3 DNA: TGTGCCAGCAGCTTGGGGGGACAGGGGACTGAAAAACTGTTTTTT. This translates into CASSLGGQGTEKLFF.

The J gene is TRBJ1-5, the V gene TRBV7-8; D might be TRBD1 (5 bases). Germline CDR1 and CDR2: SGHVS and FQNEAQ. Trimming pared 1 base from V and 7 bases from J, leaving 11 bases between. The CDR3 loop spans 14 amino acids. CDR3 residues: CASSLDGGGQPQHF. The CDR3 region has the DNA TGTGCCAGCAGCTTAGACGGGGGAGGCCAGCCCCAGCATTTT.

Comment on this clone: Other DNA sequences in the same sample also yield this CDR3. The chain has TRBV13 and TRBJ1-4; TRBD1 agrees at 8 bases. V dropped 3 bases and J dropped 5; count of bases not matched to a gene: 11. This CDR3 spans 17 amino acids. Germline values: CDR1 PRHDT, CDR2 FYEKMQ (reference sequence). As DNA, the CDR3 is TGTGCCAGCAGCTTGGGGCCCCCCCGGGACAGGAATGAAAAACTGTTTTTT. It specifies CASSLGPPRDRNEKLFF. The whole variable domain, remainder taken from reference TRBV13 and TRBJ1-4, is AAGVIQSPRHLIKEKRETATLKCYPIPRHDTVYWYQQGPGQDPQFLISFYEKMQSDKGSIPDRFSAQQFSDYHSELNMSSLELGDSALYFCASSLGPPRDRNEKLFFGSGTQLSVL.

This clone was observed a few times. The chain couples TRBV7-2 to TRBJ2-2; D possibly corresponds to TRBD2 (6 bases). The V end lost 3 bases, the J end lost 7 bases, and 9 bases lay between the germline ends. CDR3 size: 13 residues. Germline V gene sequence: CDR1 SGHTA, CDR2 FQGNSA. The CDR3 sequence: CASSLEGFGELFF. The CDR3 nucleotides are TGTGCCAGCAGCTTGGAGGGGTTCGGGGAGCTGTTTTTT.

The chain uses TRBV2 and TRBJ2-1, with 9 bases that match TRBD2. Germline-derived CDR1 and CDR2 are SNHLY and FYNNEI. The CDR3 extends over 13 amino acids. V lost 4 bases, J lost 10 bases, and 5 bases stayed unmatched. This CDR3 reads CASSVSSGREQFF. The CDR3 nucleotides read TGTGCCAGCAGTGTTTCGAGCGGGAGGGAGCAGTTCTTC.

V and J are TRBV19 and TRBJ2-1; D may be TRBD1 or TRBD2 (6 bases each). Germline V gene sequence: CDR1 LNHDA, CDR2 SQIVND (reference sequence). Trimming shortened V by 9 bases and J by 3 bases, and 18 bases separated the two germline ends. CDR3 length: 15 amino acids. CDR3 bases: TGTGCCAGCAAAGGGTCCGGGGGCGGCTACAATGAGCAGTTCTTC. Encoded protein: CASKGSGGGYNEQFF.

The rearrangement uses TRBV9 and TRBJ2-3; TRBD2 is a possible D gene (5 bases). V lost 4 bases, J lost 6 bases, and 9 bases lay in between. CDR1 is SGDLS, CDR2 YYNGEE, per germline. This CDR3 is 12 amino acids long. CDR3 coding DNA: TGTGCCAGCAGCTCGAGGGATGATACGCAGTATTTT. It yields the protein CASSSRDDTQYF. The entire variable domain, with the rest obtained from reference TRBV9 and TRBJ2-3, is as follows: DSGVTQTPKHLITATGQRVTLRCSPRSGDLSVYWYQQSLDQGLQFLIQYYNGEERAKGNILERFSAQQFPDLHSELNLSSLELGDSALYFCASSSRDDTQYFGPGTRLTVL.

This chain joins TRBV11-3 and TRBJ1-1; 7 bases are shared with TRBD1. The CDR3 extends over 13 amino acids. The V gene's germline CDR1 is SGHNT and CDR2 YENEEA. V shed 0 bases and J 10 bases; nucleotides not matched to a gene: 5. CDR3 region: CASSLDGTAGAFF. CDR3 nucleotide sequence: TGTGCCAGCAGCTTAGATGGGACAGCAGGAGCTTTCTTT.

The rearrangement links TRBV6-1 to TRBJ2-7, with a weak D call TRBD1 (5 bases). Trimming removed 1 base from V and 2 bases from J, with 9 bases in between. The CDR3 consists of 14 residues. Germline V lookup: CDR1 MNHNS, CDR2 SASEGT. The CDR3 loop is CASSEGTGPYEQYF. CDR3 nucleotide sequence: TGTGCCAGCAGTGAAGGAACAGGTCCCTACGAGCAGTACTTC.

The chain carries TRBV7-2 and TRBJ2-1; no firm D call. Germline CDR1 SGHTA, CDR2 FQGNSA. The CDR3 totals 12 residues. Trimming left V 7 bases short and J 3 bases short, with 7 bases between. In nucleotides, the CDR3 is TGTGCCAGCACCCTATTCTACAATGAGCAGTTCTTC. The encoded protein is CASTLFYNEQFF.

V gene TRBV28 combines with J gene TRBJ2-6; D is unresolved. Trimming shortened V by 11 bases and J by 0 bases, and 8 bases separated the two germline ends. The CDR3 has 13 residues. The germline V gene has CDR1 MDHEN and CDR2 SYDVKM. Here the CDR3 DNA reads TGTGCCGCAAGAAGCTCTGGGGCCAACGTCCTGACTTTC. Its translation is CAARSSGANVLTF.

DNA of the CDR3: TGTGCCAGCAGCTTAGTTTGGCTAGACCAAGAGACCCAGTACTTC. Translated: CASSLVWLDQETQYF. The rearrangement uses TRBV7-2 and TRBJ2-5; no clear D gene. CDR3 length: 15 amino acids. V lost 1 base and J lost 0, with 9 bases in between. From germline, CDR1 is SGHTA and CDR2 FQGNSA.

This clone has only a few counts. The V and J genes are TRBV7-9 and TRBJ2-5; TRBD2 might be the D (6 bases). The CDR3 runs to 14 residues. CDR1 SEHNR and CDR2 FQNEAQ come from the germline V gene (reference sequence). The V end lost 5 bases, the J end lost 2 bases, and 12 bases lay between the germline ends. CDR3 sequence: CASSIFGGQETQYF. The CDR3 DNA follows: TGTGCCAGCAGCATTTTCGGGGGACAAGAGACCCAGTACTTC.

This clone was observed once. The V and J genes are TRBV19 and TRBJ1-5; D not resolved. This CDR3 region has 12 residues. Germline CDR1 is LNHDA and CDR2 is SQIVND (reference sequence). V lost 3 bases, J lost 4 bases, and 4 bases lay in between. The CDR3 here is CASSMGNQPQHF. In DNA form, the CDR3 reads TGTGCCAGTAGTATGGGGAATCAGCCCCAGCATTTT.

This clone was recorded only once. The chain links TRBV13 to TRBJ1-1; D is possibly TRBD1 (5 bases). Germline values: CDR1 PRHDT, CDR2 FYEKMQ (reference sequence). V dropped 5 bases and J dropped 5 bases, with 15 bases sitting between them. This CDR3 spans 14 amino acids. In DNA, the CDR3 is TGTGCCAGCAGCCGGCAGGGCGTGGATACTGAAGCTTTCTTT. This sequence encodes CASSRQGVDTEAFF.

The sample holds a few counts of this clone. Here the CDR3 DNA reads TGTGCCAGCAGTGGCCCAAACGAGCAGTACTTC. Its protein is CASSGPNEQYF. The chain joins TRBV27 to TRBJ2-7; D uncertain. CDR3 length: 11 residues. Germline V CDR1 and CDR2: MNHEY, SMNVEV (reference sequence). Trimming cost V 5 bases and J 5 bases, with 7 bases left between them.

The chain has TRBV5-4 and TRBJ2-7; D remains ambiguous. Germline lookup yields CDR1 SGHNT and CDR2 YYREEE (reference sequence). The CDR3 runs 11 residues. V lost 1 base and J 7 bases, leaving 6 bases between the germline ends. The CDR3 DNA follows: TGTGCCAGCAGCTTGTTCGATGAGCAGTACTTC. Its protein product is CASSLFDEQYF.

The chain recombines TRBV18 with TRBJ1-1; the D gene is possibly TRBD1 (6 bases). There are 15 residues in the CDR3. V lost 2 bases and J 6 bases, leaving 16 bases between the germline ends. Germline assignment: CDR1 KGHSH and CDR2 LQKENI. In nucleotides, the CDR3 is TGTGCCAGCTCACCAGAGTTGCCCGGGGGGCCTGAAGCTTTCTTT. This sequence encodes CASSPELPGGPEAFF.

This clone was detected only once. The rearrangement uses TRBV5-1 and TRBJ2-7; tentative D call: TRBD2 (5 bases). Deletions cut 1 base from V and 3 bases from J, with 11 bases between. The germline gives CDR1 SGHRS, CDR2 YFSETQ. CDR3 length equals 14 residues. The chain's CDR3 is CASSLSSGFYEQYF. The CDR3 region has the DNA TGCGCCAGCAGCTTGTCCTCGGGGTTCTACGAGCAGTACTTC. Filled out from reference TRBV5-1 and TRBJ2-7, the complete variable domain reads KAGVTQTPRYLIKTRGQQVTLSCSPISGHRSVSWYQQTPGQGLQFLFEYFSETQRNKGNFPGRFSGRQFSNSRSEMNVSTLELGDSALYLCASSLSSGFYEQYFGPGTRLTVT.

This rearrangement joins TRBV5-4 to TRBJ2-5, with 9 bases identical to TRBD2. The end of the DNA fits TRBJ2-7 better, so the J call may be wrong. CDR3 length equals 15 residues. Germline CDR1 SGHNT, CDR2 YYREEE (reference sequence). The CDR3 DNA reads TGTGCCAGCAGCTTGGGTAGCGGGAGTCAGTACGAGCAGTACTTC. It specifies CASSLGSGSQYEQYF.

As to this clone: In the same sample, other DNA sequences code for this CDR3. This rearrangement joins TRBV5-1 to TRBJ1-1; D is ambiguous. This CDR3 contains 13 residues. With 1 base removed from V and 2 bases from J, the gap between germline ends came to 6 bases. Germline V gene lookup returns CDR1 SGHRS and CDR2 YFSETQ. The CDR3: CASSLNLNTEAFF. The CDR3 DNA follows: TGCGCCAGCAGCTTGAACCTTAACACTGAAGCTTTCTTT.

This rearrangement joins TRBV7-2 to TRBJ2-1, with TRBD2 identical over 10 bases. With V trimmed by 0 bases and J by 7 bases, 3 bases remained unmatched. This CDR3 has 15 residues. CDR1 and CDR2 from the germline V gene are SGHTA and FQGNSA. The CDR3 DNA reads TGTGCCAGCAGCTTAGCTGCTAGCGGGAGTAATGAGCAGTTCTTC. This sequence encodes CASSLAASGSNEQFF.

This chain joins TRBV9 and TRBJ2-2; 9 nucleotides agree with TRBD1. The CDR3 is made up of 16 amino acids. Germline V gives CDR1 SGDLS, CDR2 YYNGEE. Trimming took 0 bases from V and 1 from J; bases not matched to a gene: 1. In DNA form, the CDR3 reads TGTGCCAGCAGCGTAGGACAGGGGGGGAACACCGGGGAGCTGTTTTTT. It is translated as CASSVGQGGNTGELFF.

CDR3 sequence reads: CASSRSGTYEQYF. CDR3 sequence (DNA): TGTGCCAGCAGCCGTTCAGGTACCTACGAGCAGTACTTC. The chain links TRBV7-9 to TRBJ2-7; D ambiguous. Trimming shortened V by 5 bases and J by 2 bases, and 10 bases separated the two germline ends. In germline, CDR1 is SEHNR, CDR2 FQNEAQ (reference sequence). This CDR3 comprises 13 residues.

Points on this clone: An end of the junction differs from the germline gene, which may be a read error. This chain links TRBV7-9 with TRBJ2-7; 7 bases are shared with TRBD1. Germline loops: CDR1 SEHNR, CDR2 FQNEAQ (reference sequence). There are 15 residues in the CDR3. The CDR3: CASSLVRQGIVEQYF. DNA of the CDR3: TGTGCCAGCAGTTTAGTTAGACAGGGTATAGTCGAGCAGTACTTC.